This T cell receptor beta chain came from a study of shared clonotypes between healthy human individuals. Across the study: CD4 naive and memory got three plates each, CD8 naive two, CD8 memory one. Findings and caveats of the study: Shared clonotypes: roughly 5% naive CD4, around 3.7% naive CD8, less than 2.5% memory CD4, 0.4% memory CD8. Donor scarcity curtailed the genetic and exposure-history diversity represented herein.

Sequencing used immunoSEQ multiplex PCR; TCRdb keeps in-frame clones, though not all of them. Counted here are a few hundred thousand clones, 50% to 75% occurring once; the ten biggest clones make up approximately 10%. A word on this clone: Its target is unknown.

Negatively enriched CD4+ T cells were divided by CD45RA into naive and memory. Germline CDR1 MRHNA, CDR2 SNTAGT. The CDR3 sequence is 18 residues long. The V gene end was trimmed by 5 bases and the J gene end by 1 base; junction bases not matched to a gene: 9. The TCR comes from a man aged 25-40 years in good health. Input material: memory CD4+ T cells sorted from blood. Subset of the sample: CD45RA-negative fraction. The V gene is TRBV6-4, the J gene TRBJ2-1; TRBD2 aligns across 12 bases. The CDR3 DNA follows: TGTGCCAGCAGTAGACTAGCGGGAGTAGAGGGGTCCTACAATGAGCAGTTCTTC. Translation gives CASSRLAGVEGSYNEQFF.